This T cell receptor beta chain stems from a study of early T cells in non-severe SARS-CoV-2 infection. TCRdb ran MiXCR on the 5' RACE reads and lists one entry per CDR3 protein. The sample consists of about 21,000 distinct CDR3 sequences, approximately 5.8% of them appearing once. This clonotype was observed at least ten times. This CDR3 has 13 amino acids. Trimming stripped 1 base from V and 5 bases from J, with 9 bases between. The germline V gene has CDR1 SGHRS and CDR2 YFSETQ. This TCR was sampled from an adult who was a healthcare worker with PCR-confirmed SARS-CoV-2 infection or an uninfected control (not recorded which). Material: whole blood, obtained at baseline. The chain links TRBV5-1 to TRBJ2-5, with D perhaps TRBD1 (6 bases). The CDR3 nucleotides read TGCGCCAGCAGCTTGACAGGGCCGGAGACCCAGTACTTC. This gives the protein CASSLTGPETQYF. The entire variable domain, with the rest obtained from reference TRBV5-1 and TRBJ2-5, is as follows: KAGVTQTPRYLIKTRGQQVTLSCSPISGHRSVSWYQQTPGQGLQFLFEYFSETQRNKGNFPGRFSGRQFSNSRSEMNVSTLELGDSALYLCASSLTGPETQYFGPGTRLLVL.